This T cell receptor (beta chain) derives from a study of T cell responses to AZD1222 COVID-19 vaccine. The overall study: Recipients boosted at about 4 weeks or about 12 weeks are pooled. Findings of the study overall: CD4 TCRs associated with vaccination spanned spike, dominating at 160-218 and 743-854. After two AZD1222 doses, spike-specific TCR breadth and depth rose versus day 0. Donors, mostly white British, included more females; clonal diversity was possibly underestimated.

V was clipped by 4 bases and J by 1 base, with 2 bases between them. The CDR3 spans 13 residues. Germline lookup yields CDR1 SNHLY and CDR2 FYNNEI. TCRdb keeps only in-frame clones here, not all; method: immunoSEQ multiplex PCR. Of around 60,000 clones listed, roughly 90% were seen once; the top ten hold roughly 5%. In regard to this clone: Its antigen is not known.

The input for sequencing was peripheral blood, taken on day 0 of AZD1222 vaccination. The V and J genes are TRBV2 and TRBJ2-6; D unresolved. The clonotype originates from an adult in good health. The CDR3 DNA is TGTGCCAGCAGTGCTTCTGGGGCCAACGTCCTGACTTTC. Amino acid sequence: CASSASGANVLTF.